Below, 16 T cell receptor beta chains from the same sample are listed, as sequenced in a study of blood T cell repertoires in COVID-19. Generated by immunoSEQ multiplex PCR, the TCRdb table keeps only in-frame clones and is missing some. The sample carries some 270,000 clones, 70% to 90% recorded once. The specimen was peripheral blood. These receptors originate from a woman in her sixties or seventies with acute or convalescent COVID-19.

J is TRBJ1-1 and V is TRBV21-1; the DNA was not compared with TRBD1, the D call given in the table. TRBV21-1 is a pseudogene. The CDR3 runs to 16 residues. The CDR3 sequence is CASSKVSGRMNTEAFF. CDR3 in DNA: TGTGCCAGCAGCAAAGTATCTGGCCGTATGAACACTGAAGCTTTCTTT.

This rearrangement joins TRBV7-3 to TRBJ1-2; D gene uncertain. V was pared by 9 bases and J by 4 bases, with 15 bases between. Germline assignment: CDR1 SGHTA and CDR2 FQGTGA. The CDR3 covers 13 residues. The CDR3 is CASCPPELYGYTF. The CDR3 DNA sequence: TGTGCCAGTTGTCCACCGGAGCTCTATGGCTACACCTTC.

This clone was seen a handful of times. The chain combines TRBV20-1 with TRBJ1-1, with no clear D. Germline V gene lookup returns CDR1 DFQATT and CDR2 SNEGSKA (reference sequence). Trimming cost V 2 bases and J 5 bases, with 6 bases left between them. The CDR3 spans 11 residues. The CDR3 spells CSARPSTEAFF. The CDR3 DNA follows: TGCAGTGCTAGACCTTCGACTGAAGCTTTCTTT.

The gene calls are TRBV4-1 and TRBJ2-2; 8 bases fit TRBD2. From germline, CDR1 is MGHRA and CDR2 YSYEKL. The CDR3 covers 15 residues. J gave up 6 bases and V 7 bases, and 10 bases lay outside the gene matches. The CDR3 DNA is TGCGCCAGCACCGCTGACGGGGGGGCCGCCGGGGAGCTGTTTTTT. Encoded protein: CASTADGGAAGELFF.

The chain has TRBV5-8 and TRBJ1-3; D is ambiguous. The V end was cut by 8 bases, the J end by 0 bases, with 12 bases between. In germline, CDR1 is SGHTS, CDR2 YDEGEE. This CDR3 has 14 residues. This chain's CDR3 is CASYGVSSGNTIYF. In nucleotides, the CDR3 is TGTGCCAGTTACGGGGTCAGCTCTGGAAACACCATATATTTT.

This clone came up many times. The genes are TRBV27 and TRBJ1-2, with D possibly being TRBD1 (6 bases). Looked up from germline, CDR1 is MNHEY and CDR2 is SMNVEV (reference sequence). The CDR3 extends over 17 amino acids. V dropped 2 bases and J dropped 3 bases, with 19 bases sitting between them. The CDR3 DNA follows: TGTGCCAGCAGTTTAATAGGCGGGCAGGGGAAAGACTATGGCTACACCTTC. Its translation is CASSLIGGQGKDYGYTF.

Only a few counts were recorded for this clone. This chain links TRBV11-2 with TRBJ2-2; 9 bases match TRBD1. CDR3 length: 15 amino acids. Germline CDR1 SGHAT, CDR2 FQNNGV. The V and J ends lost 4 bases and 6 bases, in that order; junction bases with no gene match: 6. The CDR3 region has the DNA TGTGCCAGCAGCTCCGGACAGGGGACGGCCGGGGAGCTGTTTTTT. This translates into CASSSGQGTAGELFF.

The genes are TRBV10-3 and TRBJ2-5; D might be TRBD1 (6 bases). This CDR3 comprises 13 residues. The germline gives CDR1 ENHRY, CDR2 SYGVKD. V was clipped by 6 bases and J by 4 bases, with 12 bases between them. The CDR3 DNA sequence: TGTGCCATCAGACCGGGACAAGGAGAGACCCAGTACTTC. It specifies CAIRPGQGETQYF.

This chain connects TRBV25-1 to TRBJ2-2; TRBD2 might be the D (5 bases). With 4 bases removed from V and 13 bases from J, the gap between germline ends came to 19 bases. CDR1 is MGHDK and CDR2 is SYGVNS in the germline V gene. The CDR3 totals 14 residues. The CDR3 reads CASSVPGSRSMLFF. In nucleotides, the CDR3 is TGTGCCAGCAGTGTACCGGGGTCCCGAAGTATGCTGTTTTTT.

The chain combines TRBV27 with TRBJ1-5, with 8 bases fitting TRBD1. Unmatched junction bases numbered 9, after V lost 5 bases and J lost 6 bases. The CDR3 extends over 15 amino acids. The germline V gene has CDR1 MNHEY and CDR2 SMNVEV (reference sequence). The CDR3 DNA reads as TGTGCCAGCAGTAGCCGAGGACAGGGCTTTCAGCCCCAGCATTTT. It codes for CASSSRGQGFQPQHF.

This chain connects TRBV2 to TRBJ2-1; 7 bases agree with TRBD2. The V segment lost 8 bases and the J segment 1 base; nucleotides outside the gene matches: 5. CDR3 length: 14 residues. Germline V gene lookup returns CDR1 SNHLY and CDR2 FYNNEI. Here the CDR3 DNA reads TGTGCCAGCCGGGGAGCGGGATCCTACAATGAGCAGTTCTTC. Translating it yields CASRGAGSYNEQFF.

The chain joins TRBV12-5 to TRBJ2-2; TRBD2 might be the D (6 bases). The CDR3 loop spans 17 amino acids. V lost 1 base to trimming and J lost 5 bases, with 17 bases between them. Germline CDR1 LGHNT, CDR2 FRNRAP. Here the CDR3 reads CASGLGPTAGSTGELFF. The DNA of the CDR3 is TGTGCTAGTGGTTTGGGCCCTACTGCGGGGTCAACCGGGGAGCTGTTTTTT.

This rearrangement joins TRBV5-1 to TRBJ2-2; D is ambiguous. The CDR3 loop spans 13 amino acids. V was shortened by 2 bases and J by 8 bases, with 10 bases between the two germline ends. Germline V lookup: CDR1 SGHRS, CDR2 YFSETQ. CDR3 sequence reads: CASSFSLGGELFF. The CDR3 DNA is TGCGCCAGCAGCTTTTCCCTCGGTGGGGAGCTGTTTTTT.

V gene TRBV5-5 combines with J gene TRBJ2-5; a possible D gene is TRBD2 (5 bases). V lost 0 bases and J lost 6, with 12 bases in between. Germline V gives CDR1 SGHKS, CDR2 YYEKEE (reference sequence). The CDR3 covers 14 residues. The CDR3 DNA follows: TGTGCCAGCAGCTTGGAAGCTAGCCTGAAGACCCAGTACTTC. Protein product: CASSLEASLKTQYF.

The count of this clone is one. The CDR3 loop is CASSLEEGTEAFF. The CDR3, as DNA: TGTGCCAGCAGCCTCGAGGAGGGCACTGAAGCTTTCTTT. The chain couples TRBV11-2 to TRBJ1-1; D remains unclear. This CDR3 spans 13 amino acids. Germline CDR1 is SGHAT and CDR2 is FQNNGV. Trimming cost V 5 bases and J 4 bases, with 11 bases left between them.

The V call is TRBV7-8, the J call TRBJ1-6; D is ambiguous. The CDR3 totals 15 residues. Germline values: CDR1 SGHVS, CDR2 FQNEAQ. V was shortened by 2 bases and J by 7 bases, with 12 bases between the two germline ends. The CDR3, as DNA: TGTGCCAGCAGCTTAACGGCAGGCCGGAATTCACCCCTCCACTTT. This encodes CASSLTAGRNSPLHF.